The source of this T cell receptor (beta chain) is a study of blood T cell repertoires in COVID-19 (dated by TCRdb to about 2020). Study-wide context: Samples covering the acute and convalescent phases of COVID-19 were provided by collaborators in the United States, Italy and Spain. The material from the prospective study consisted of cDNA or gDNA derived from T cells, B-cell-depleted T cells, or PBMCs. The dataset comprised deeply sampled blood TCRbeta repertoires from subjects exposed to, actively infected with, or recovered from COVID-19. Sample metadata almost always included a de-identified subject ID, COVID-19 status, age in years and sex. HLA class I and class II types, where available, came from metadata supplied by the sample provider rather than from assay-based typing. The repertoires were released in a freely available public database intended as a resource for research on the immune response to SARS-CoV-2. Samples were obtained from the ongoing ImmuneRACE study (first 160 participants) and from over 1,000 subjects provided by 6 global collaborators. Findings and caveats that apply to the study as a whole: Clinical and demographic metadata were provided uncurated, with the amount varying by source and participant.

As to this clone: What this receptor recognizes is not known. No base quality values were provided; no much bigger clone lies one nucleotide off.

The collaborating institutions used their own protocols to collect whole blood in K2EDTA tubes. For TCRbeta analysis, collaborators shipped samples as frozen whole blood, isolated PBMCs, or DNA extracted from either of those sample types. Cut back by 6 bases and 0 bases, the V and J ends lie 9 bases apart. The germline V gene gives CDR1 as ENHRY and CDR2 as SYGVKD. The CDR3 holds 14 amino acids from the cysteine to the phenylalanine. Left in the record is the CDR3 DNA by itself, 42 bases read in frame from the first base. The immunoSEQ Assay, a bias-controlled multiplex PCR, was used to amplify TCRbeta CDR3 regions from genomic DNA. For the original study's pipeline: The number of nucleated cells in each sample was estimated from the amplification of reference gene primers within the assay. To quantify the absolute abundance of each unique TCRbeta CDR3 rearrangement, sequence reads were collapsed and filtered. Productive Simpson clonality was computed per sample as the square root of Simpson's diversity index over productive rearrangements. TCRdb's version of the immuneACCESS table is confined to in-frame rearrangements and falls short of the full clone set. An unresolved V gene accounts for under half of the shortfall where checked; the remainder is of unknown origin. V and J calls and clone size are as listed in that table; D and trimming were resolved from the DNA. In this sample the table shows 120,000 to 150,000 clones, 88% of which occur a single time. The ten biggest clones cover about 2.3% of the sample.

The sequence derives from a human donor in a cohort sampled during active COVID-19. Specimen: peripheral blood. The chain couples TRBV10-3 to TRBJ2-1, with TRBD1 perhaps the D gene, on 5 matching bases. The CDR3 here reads CAISNRSSYNEQFF. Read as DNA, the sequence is TGTGCCATCAGCAACAGGAGCTCCTACAATGAGCAGTTCTTC.